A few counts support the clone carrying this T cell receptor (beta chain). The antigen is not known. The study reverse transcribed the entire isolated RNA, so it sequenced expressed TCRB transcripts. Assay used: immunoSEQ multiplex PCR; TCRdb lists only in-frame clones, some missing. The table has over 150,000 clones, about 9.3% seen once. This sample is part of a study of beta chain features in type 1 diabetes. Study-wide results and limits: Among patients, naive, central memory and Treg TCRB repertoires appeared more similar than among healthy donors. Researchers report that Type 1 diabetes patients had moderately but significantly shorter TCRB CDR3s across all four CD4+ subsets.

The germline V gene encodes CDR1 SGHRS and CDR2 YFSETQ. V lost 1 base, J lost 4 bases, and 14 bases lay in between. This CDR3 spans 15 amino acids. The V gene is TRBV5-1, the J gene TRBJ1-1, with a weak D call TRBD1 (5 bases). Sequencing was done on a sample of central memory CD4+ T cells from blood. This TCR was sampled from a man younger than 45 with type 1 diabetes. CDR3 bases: TGCGCCAGCAGCTTGTCTCTCGGGGGGATCACTGAAGCTTTCTTT. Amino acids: CASSLSLGGITEAFF. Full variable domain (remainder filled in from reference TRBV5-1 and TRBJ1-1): KAGVTQTPRYLIKTRGQQVTLSCSPISGHRSVSWYQQTPGQGLQFLFEYFSETQRNKGNFPGRFSGRQFSNSRSEMNVSTLELGDSALYLCASSLSLGGITEAFFGQGTRLTVV.